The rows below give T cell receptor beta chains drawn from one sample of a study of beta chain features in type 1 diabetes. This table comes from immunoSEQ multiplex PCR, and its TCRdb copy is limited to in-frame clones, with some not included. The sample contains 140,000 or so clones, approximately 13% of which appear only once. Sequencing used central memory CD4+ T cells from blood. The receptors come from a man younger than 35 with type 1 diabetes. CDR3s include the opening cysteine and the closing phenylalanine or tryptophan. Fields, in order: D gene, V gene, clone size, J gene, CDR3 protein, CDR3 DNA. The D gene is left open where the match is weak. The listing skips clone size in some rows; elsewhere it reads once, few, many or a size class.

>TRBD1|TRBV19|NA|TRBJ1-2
CASSTRPGTGLSYGYTF
TGTGCCAGTAGTACTCGTCCCGGGACAGGGCTCAGCTATGGCTACACCTTC
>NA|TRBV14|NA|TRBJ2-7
CASSPLWGGWSYDEQYF
TGTGCCAGCAGCCCTCTCTGGGGGGGCTGGTCCTACGACGAGCAGTACTTC
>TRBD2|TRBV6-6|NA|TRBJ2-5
CASTPGGGARETQYF
TGTGCCAGCACACCAGGCGGGGGGGCAAGGGAGACCCAGTACTTC
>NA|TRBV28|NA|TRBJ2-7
CASSLPLDGAYEQYF
TGTGCCAGCAGTTTGCCCCTTGATGGAGCCTACGAGCAGTACTTC
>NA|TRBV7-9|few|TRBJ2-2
CASSLGQGELFF
TGTGCCAGCAGCTTAGGACAGGGGGAGCTGTTTTTT
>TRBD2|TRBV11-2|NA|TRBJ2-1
CASSPVLAVLDEQFF
TGTGCCAGCAGCCCGGTTCTAGCGGTTCTGGATGAGCAGTTCTTC
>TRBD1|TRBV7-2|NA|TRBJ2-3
CASIGTGAYTDTQYF
TGTGCCAGCATCGGGACAGGGGCCTACACAGATACGCAGTATTTT
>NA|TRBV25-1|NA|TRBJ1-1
CASSAQWAEAFF
TGTGCCAGCAGTGCCCAGTGGGCTGAAGCTTTCTTT
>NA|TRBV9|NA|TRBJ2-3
CASSVLQGGTDTQYF
TGTGCCAGCAGCGTCCTACAGGGAGGCACAGATACGCAGTATTTT
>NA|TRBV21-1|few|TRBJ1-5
CASRGNQPQHF
TGTGCCAGCCGGGGCAATCAGCCCCAGCATTTT
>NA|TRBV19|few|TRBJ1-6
CASSIAEDSPLHF
TGTGCCAGTAGTATAGCAGAAGATTCACCCCTCCACTTT
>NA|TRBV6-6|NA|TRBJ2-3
CASSLAGRRTDTQYF
TGTGCCAGCAGTTTGGCGGGGAGACGCACAGATACGCAGTATTTT
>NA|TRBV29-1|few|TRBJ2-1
CSVEIQGTYNEQFF
TGCAGCGTTGAAATCCAGGGAACCTACAATGAGCAGTTCTTC
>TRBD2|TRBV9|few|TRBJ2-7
CASSVGPAGGSYEQYF
TGTGCCAGCAGCGTAGGACCGGCGGGGGGTAGCTACGAGCAGTACTTC
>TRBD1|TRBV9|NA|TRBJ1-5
CASSVGTGGPQPQHF
TGTGCCAGCAGCGTAGGGACAGGGGGCCCTCAGCCCCAGCATTTT
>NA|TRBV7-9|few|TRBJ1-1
CASSLDRSGGFF
TGTGCCAGCAGCTTGGACAGATCCGGCGGTTTCTTT
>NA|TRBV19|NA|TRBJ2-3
CASTLDKGRADTQYF
TGTGCCAGTACCCTGGACAAAGGTAGGGCCGATACGCAGTATTTT
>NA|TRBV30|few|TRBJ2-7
CAWSAHEQYF
TGTGCCTGGAGCGCCCACGAGCAGTACTTC
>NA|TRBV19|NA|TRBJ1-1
CASSIDSIYFGTDTEAFF
TGTGCCAGTAGTATAGACTCAATTTACTTTGGGACGGACACTGAAGCTTTCTTT
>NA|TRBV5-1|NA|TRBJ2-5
CASSLVGGANQETQYF
TGCGCCAGCAGCTTGGTAGGCGGGGCAAACCAAGAGACCCAGTACTTC
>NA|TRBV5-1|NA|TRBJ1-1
CASSFMDRNTEAFF
TGCGCCAGCAGCTTTATGGACAGGAACACTGAAGCTTTCTTT
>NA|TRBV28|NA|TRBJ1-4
CASSLAQSEKLFF
TGTGCCAGCAGTTTAGCCCAGAGTGAAAAACTGTTTTTT
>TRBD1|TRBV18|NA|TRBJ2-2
CASSTTGETGELFF
TGTGCCAGCTCCACGACAGGGGAAACCGGGGAGCTGTTTTTT
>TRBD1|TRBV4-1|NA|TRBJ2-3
CASSQGRTGPVDTQYF
TGCGCCAGCAGCCAAGGAAGGACAGGTCCAGTTGATACGCAGTATTTT
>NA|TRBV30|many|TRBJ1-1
CAWSPLGAPPIF
TGTGCCTGGAGTCCCCTAGGGGCCCCGCCGATCTTT
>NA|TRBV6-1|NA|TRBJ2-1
CASTPWASRNEQFF
TGTGCCAGCACCCCCTGGGCTAGCCGAAATGAGCAGTTCTTC
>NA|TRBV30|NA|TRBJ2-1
CAWSSRGYNEQFF
TGTGCCTGGTCTAGTAGGGGTTACAATGAGCAGTTCTTC
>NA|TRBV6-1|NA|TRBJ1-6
CASAGGNSNSPLHF
TGTGCCAGCGCTGGGGGAAACTCTAATTCACCCCTCCACTTT
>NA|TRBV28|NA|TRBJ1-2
CASSGTDYGYTF
TGTGCCAGCAGCGGGACCGACTATGGCTACACCTTC
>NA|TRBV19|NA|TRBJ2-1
CASKAYNEQFF
TGTGCCAGTAAGGCGTACAATGAGCAGTTCTTC
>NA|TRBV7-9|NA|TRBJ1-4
CASSFRTTNEKLFF
TGTGCCAGCAGCTTCAGAACAACTAATGAAAAACTGTTTTTT
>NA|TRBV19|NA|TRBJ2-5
CASRTGNQETQYF
TGTGCCAGTAGGACAGGCAACCAAGAGACCCAGTACTTC